This T cell receptor (beta chain) was captured by sequencing in a study of T cell responses to AZD1222 COVID-19 vaccine. CDR3 size: 16 residues. The V segment lost 6 bases and the J segment 3 bases; nucleotides outside the gene matches: 9. CDR1 and CDR2 from the germline V gene are MNHEY and SMNVEV (reference sequence). Data came from immunoSEQ multiplex PCR; TCRdb stores just in-frame clones and leaves some out. Here the sample spans roughly 120,000 clones, 85% to 90% being singletons. The sequence derives from an adult in good health. The material was peripheral blood, obtained on day 0 of AZD1222 vaccination. This chain uses TRBV27 with TRBJ1-4, with 8 bases aligning to TRBD1. In DNA, the CDR3 is TGTGCCAGCAGCCCTCTCCGACAGGGGCCTAATGAAAAACTGTTTTTT. Its translation is CASSPLRQGPNEKLFF.